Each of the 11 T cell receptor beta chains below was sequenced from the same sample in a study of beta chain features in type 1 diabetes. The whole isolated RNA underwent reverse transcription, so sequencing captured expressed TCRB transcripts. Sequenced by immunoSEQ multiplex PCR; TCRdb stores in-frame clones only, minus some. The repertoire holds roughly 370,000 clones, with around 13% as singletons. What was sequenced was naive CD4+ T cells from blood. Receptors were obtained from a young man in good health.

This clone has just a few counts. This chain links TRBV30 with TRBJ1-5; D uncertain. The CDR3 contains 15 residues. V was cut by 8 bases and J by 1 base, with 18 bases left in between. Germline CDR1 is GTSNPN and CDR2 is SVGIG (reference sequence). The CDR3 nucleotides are TGTGCCCTCCGTAGCCCTTCGGGGAGCAATCAGCCCCAGCATTTT. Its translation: CALRSPSGSNQPQHF.

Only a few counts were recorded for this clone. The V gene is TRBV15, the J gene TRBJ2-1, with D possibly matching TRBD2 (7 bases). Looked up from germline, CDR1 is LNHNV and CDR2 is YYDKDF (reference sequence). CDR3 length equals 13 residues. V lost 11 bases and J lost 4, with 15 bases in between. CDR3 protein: CASGGPRYNEQFF. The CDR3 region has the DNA TGTGCCTCGGGGGGCCCGCGTTACAATGAGCAGTTCTTC.

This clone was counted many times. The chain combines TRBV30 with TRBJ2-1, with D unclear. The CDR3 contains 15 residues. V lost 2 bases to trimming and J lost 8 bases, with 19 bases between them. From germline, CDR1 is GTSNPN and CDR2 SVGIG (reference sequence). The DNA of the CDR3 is TGTGCCTGGAGTCCTGAGGCCCTATTGGGCGATGAGCAGTTCTTC. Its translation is CAWSPEALLGDEQFF.

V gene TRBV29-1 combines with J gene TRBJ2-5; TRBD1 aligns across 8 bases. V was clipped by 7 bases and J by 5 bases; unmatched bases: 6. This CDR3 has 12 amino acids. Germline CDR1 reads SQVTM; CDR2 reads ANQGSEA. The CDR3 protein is CSASTGAETQYF. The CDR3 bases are TGCAGCGCTTCGACAGGGGCGGAGACCCAGTACTTC. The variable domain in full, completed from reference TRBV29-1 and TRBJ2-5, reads SAVISQKPSRDICQRGTSLTIQCQVDSQVTMMFWYRQQPGQSLTLIATANQGSEATYESGFVIDKFPISRPNLTFSTLTVSNMSPEDSSIYLCSASTGAETQYFGPGTRLLVL.

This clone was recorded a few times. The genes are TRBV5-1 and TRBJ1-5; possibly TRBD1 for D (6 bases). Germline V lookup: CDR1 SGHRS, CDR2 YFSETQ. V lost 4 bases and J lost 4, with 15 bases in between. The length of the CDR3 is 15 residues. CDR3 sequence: CASSATGSANQPQHF. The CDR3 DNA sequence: TGCGCCAGCAGCGCTACAGGGTCCGCTAATCAGCCCCAGCATTTT.

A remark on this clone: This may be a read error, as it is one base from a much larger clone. The CDR3 spells CASIYTDTQYF. For the CDR3, the DNA is TGTGCCAGCATCTACACAGATACGCAGTATTTT. The chain is built from TRBV2 and TRBJ2-3; D is uncertain. CDR1 is SNHLY, CDR2 FYNNEI, per germline. Trimming shortened V by 7 bases and J by 2 bases, and 4 bases separated the two germline ends. The CDR3 extends over 11 amino acids.

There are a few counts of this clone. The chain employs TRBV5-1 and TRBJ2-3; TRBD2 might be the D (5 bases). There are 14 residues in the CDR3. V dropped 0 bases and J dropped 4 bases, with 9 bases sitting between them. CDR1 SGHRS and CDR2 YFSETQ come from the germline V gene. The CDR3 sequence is CASSLAAEPDTQYF. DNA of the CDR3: TGCGCCAGCAGCTTGGCAGCGGAGCCAGATACGCAGTATTTT. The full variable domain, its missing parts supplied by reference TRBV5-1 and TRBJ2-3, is KAGVTQTPRYLIKTRGQQVTLSCSPISGHRSVSWYQQTPGQGLQFLFEYFSETQRNKGNFPGRFSGRQFSNSRSEMNVSTLELGDSALYLCASSLAAEPDTQYFGPGTRLTVL.

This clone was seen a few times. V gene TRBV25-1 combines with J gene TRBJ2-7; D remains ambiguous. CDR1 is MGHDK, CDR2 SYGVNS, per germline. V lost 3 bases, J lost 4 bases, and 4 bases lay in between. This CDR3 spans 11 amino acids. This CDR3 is CASSDLYEQYV. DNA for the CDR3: TGTGCCAGCAGTGATCTTTACGAGCAGTACGTC.

The CDR3 region has the DNA TGTGCCAGCAGCCCCGGACAGCGAAACACTGAAGCTTTCTTT. Translated: CASSPGQRNTEAFF. This chain links TRBV5-4 with TRBJ1-1; maybe TRBD1 (6 bases). Trimming took off 4 bases at V and 2 bases at J, with 12 bases between the two ends. CDR3 length: 14 residues. The germline CDR1 and CDR2 sequences are SGHNT and YYREEE (reference sequence).

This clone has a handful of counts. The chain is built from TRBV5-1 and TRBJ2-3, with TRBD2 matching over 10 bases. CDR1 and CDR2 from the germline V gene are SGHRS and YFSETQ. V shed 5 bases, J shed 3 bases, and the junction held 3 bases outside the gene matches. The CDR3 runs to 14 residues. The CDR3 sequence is CASRLAGVTDTQYF. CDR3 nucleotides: TGCGCCAGCAGGCTAGCGGGGGTTACAGATACGCAGTATTTT.

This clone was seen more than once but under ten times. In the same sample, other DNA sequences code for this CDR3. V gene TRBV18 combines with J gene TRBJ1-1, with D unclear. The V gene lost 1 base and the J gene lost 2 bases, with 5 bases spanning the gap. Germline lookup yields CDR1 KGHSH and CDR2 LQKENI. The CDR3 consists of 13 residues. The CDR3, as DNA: TGTGCCAGCTCACCACAAGGTAACACTGAAGCTTTCTTT. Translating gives CASSPQGNTEAFF.